This T cell receptor (beta chain) appears in the sequencing data of a study of blood T cell repertoires in COVID-19. Original data processing: Using reference gene primer amplification, nucleated cell counts were estimated. Sequencing was performed with immunoSEQ multiplex PCR; in TCRdb, only in-frame clones are kept and a portion is missing. The V and J calls and clone size are taken from that table; D and trimming were inferred from the DNA. The data show roughly 220,000 clones, with under 90% seen just once and about 20% held by the top ten. The CDR3 is 14 amino acids. V lost 0 bases and J 7 bases, leaving 12 bases between the germline ends. The germline CDR1 and CDR2 sequences are MNHNS and SASEGT.

Sequencing was performed on peripheral blood. The sequence came from a man younger than 40 with active or convalescent COVID-19. The rearrangement uses TRBV6-1 and TRBJ1-2; no definite D call. CDR3 amino acids: CASSEARQRFGYTF. In nucleotides, the CDR3 is TGTGCCAGCAGTGAAGCTCGGCAGAGGTTTGGCTACACCTTC.